The sequence of this TCR beta chain was determined in a study of T cells in Graves' hyperthyroidism and ophthalmopathy. Diagnoses used clinical symptoms, serum thyroxine and TRAb, thyroid ultrasound and orbital computed tomography. This CDR3 region has 15 residues. The V gene's germline CDR1 is SEHNR and CDR2 FQNEAQ (reference sequence). Trimming took 5 bases from V and 2 from J, leaving 13 bases between them. It was RNA transcripts that yielded the amplified TCR beta CDR3 regions. First-round RT-PCR of the TCR CDR3 relied on the HTBI primer set. MiXCR, run by TCRdb on the multiplex PCR reads, gives a single entry per CDR3 protein. Of 600,000 or so distinct CDR3 sequences detected, just over 45% appear once; the ten largest clones hold approximately 8.2%.

This TCR derives from a woman younger than 30 with Graves' hyperthyroidism. The V gene is TRBV7-9, the J gene TRBJ1-3; D uncertain. Source material: peripheral blood or thyroid tissue (not recorded which). The CDR3 here is CASSRLSGTGNTIYF. The CDR3 nucleotides read TGTGCCAGCAGCCGCCTTTCGGGGACTGGAAACACCATATATTTT. The whole variable domain, filled in from reference TRBV7-9 and TRBJ1-3, reads DTGVSQNPRHKITKRGQNVTFRCDPISEHNRLYWYRQTLGQGPEFLTYFQNEAQLEKSRLLSDRFSAERPKGSFSTLEIQRTEQGDSAMYLCASSRLSGTGNTIYFGEGSWLTVV.